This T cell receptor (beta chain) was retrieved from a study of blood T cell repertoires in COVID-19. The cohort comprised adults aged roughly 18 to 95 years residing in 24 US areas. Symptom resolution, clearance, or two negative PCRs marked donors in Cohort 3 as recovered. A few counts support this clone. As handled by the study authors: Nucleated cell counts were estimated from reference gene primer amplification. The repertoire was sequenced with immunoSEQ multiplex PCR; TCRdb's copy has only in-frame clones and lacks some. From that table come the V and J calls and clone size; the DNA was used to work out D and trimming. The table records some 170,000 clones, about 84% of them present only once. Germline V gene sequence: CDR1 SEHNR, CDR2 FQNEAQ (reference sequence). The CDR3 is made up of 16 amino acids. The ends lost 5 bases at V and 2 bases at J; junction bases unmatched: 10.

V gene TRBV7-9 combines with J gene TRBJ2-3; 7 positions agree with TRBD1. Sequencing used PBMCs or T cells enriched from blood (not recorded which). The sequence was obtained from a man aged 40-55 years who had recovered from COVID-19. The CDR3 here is CASSQGQPGPTDTQYF. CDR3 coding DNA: TGTGCCAGCAGCCAGGGACAGCCGGGCCCCACAGATACGCAGTATTTT.